This entry is about one T cell receptor (beta chain). This sample is part of a study of radiation and T cells in renal cell carcinoma. This sample's time point: blood 2 weeks post-SBRT. Treatment reported: 15 Gy SBRT to primary tumor, nephrectomy 4 weeks later. Sequencing was performed with immunoSEQ multiplex PCR; in TCRdb, only in-frame clones are kept and a portion is missing. Counted here are 100,000 to 150,000 clones, about 81% occurring once; the ten biggest clones make up 1.5% to 2%. Sequenced material: blood, taken from a patient whose treatment included radiotherapy and nephrectomy. The receptor's source is a woman aged 55 to 70 with renal cell carcinoma.

The DNA for the CDR3 is TGTGCCAGCAGCTTGGCGCGGGGTGAAGCTTTCTTT. Protein sequence: CASSLARGEAFF. V gene TRBV5-6 combines with J gene TRBJ1-1; no firm D call. Germline-derived CDR1 and CDR2 are SGHDT and YYEEEE. V dropped 0 bases and J dropped 7 bases, with 7 bases sitting between them. The CDR3 is 12 amino acids. Using reference TRBV5-6 and TRBJ1-1 for the parts outside the CDR3, the full variable domain is DAGVTQSPTHLIKTRGQQVTLRCSPKSGHDTVSWYQQALGQGPQFIFQYYEEEERQRGNFPDRFSGHQFPNYSSELNVNALLLGDSALYLCASSLARGEAFFGQGTRLTVV.